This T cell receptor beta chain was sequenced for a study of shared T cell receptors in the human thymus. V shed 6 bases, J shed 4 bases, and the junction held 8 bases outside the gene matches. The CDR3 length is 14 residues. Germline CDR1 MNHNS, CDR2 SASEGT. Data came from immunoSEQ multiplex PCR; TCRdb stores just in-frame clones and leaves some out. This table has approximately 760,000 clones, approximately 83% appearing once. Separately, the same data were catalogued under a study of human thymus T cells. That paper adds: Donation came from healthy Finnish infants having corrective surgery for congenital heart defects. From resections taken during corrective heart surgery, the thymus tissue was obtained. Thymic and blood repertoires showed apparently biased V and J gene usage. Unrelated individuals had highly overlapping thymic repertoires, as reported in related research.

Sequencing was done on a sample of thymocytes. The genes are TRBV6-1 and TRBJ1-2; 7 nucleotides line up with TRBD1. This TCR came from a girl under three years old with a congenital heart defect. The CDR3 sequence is CASSGRQGVYGYTF. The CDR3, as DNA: TGTGCCAGCAGCGGACGACAGGGCGTCTATGGCTACACCTTC.